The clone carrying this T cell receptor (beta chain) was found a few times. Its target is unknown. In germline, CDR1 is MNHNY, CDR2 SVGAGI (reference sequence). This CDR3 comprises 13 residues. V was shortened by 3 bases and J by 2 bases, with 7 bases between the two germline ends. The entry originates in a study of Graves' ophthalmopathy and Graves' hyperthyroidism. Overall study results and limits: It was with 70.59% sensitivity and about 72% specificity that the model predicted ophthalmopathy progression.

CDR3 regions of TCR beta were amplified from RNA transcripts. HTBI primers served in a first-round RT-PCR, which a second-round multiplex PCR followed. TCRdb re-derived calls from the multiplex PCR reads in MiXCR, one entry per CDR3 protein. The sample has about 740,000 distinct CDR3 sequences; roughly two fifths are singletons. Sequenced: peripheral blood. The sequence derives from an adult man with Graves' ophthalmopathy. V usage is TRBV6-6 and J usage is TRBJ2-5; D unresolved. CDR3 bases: TGTGCCAGCAGTTATTATGCTCAAGAGACCCAGTACTTC. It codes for CASSYYAQETQYF.